This T cell receptor (beta chain) was documented in a study of T cells expressing NK-cell markers. In the study overall: It was from sorted CD3+CD56+NKG2C+, CD3+CD56+NKG2C- and CD3+CD56-NKG2C+ T cells that TCR beta repertoires came. The sequencing cohort of eight donors included seven HCMV-seropositive individuals and one seronegative individual.

With regard to this clonotype: The antigen is unknown.

Study observations and caveats: These clonotypes, the leaders elsewhere, also led the CD3+CD56-NKG2C+ fraction in four donors.

5'RACE template switching with UMIs generated TCR beta cDNA. TCRdb reprocessed the 5' RACE reads, with one entry per CDR3 protein and no DNA. The sample's table shows about half a million distinct CDR3 sequences. This receptor was obtained from a woman in her 50s in good health. Sequences were obtained from blood T cells: a sorted CD56 or NKG2C T cell subset, CD4+ or CD8+ T cells, or bulk PBMC T cells (not recorded which).

CDR3: CASSDRVTGELFF. The chain combines TRBV10-1 with TRBJ2-2; TCRdb's D call, TRBD1, is unchecked because there is no DNA. Germline CDR1 WNHNN, CDR2 SYGVQD (reference sequence). This CDR3 has 13 amino acids.